These 6 T cell receptor beta chains originate from one sample sequenced in a study of blood T cell repertoires in COVID-19. TCRdb's copy holds only in-frame clones and misses some; the assay was immunoSEQ multiplex PCR. The repertoire holds 150,000 to 200,000 clones, with roughly 79% as singletons. The sample comprised peripheral blood. The receptor set was obtained from a woman aged 40-49 years with COVID-19, enrolled during active disease.

The chain couples TRBV28 to TRBJ2-1, with 9 positions matching TRBD1. This CDR3 is 16 amino acids long. V was pared by 5 bases and J by 3 bases, with 8 bases of the junction left unmatched. From germline, CDR1 is MDHEN and CDR2 SYDVKM. This CDR3 reads CASSPPGQGYYNEQFF. The CDR3 nucleotides read TGTGCCAGCAGTCCCCCTGGACAGGGGTACTACAATGAGCAGTTCTTC.

V and J are TRBV2 and TRBJ2-5; 8 bases agree with TRBD2. This CDR3 region has 14 residues. V was pared by 6 bases and J by 4 bases, with 7 bases of the junction left unmatched. CDR1 SNHLY and CDR2 FYNNEI come from the germline V gene. The CDR3 coding sequence is TGTGCCAGCAGCGGGGGGGTAGGTCGAGAGACCCAGTACTTC. This codes for CASSGGVGRETQYF.

This chain links TRBV21-1 with TRBJ1-1. TRBV21-1 is listed as a pseudogene. This CDR3 spans 15 amino acids. In DNA, the CDR3 is TGTGCCAGCAGCAAAGAGAGCGTGGTGAACACTGAAGCTTTCTTT. Translated: CASSKESVVNTEAFF.

The V and J genes are TRBV6-5 and TRBJ1-1; D is unresolved. With 8 bases removed from V and 7 bases from J, the gap between germline ends came to 14 bases. From germline, CDR1 is MNHEY and CDR2 SVGAGI. The CDR3 length is 12 residues. CDR3 DNA sequence: TGTGCCAGCCCCGCACTTAGGAGTGAAGCTTTCTTT. Protein: CASPALRSEAFF.

The DNA of the CDR3 is TGTGCCAGCTCCCCGGGAACGGGGAACACCGGGGAGCTGTTTTTT. Translating gives CASSPGTGNTGELFF. The chain recombines TRBV6-5 with TRBJ2-2, with a possible D match to TRBD2 (5 bases). The CDR3 extends over 15 amino acids. From germline, CDR1 is MNHEY and CDR2 SVGAGI. V lost 8 bases, J lost 1 base, and 14 bases lay in between.

This chain links TRBV4-2 with TRBJ1-1; a possible D gene is TRBD1 (6 bases). The V gene lost 5 bases and the J gene lost 3 bases, with 13 bases spanning the gap. The length of the CDR3 is 14 residues. CDR1 is LGHNA, CDR2 YNFKEQ, per germline. CDR3 residues: CASSVQQGDTEAFF. The CDR3 coding sequence is TGTGCCAGCAGCGTACAACAGGGCGACACTGAAGCTTTCTTT.